This T cell receptor (beta chain) derives from a study of PD-1 and CTLA-4 blockade in melanoma. The CDR3 loop spans 16 amino acids. The V and J ends lost 4 bases and 3 bases respectively, with 19 bases between them. CDR1 is MNHEY, CDR2 SMNVEV, per germline (reference sequence). TCRdb's copy holds only in-frame clones and misses some; the assay was immunoSEQ multiplex PCR. This table has nearly 30,000 clones, 70% to 90% appearing once. The sample consisted of CD8+ T cells from peripheral blood, taken before anti-PD-1 treatment. The J gene is TRBJ2-7, the V gene TRBV27; D is possibly TRBD2 (5 bases). This sequence originates from a human donor with melanoma. For the CDR3, the DNA is TGTGCCAGCAGTTCCCGGGATCCGCGTTTATTCTACGAGCAGTACTTC. It specifies CASSSRDPRLFYEQYF.